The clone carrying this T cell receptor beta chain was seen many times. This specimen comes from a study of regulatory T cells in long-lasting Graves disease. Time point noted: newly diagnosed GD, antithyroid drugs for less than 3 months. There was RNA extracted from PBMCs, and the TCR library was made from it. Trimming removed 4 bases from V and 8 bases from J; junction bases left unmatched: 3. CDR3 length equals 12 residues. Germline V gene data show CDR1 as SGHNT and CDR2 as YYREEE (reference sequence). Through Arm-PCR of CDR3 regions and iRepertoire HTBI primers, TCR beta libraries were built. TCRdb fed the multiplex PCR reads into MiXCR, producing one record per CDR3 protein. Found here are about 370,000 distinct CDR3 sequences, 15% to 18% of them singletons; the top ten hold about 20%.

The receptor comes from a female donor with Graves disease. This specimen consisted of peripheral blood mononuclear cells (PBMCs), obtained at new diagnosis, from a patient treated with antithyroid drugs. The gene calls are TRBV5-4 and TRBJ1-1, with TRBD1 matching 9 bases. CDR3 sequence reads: CASSTGTGEAFF. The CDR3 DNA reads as TGTGCCAGCAGCACAGGGACAGGGGAAGCTTTCTTT.